These T cell receptor beta chains were read from a single sample in a study of cytomegalovirus exposure and HLA in healthy donors. The repertoire was sequenced with immunoSEQ multiplex PCR; TCRdb's copy has only in-frame clones and lacks some. The table shows about 150,000 clones, with over 75% occurring only once. The sample was PBMCs. The receptors derive from a woman aged 25 to 39 in good health and CMV-seronegative. The CDR3 runs from the conserved cysteine through the conserved F or W. Fields, in order: clone size, J gene, CDR3 length, V gene, D gene, CDR3 protein, CDR3 DNA. A D gene is named only where the DNA matches it firmly. The size entry is marked missing in some rows and otherwise reads once, few, many or a size class.

>once|TRBJ1-3|15|TRBV5-1|TRBD1
CASSLEDRAGNTIYF
TGCGCCAGCAGCTTGGAGGACAGGGCCGGAAACACCATATATTTT
>NA|TRBJ1-1|14|TRBV5-5|NA
CASSLLAGATEAFF
TGTGCCAGCAGCTTGCTGGCAGGGGCCACTGAAGCTTTCTTT
>NA|TRBJ2-3|15|TRBV6-6|NA
CASSYGRGSTDTQYF
TGTGCCAGCAGTTACGGGCGGGGTAGCACAGATACGCAGTATTTT
>NA|TRBJ1-5|21|TRBV15|TRBD1
CATSRDKGTGGLSGGNQPQHF
TGTGCCACCAGCAGAGATAAAGGGACAGGGGGCTTGAGTGGAGGAAATCAGCCCCAGCATTTT
>NA|TRBJ1-6|15|TRBV7-8|TRBD1
CASSPGTVYNSPLHF
TGTGCCAGCAGCCCCGGGACAGTTTATAATTCACCCCTCCACTTT
>NA|TRBJ1-4|16|TRBV5-1|NA
CASSLDGAPGGEKLFF
TGCGCCAGCAGCTTGGATGGCGCCCCGGGAGGTGAAAAACTGTTTTTT
>NA|TRBJ2-1|13|TRBV7-8|NA
CASSPVSRDEQFF
TGTGCCAGCAGCCCCGTATCCAGGGATGAGCAGTTCTTC
>NA|TRBJ2-3|18|TRBV30|TRBD2
CAWSGLAGEEGPRDTQYF
TGTGCCTGGAGTGGACTAGCGGGAGAGGAGGGGCCCCGAGATACGCAGTATTTT
>NA|TRBJ2-1|16|TRBV4-1|NA
CASSQDSTLEYNEQFF
TGCGCCAGCAGCCAAGATTCAACGCTTGAGTACAATGAGCAGTTCTTC
>few|TRBJ2-7|15|TRBV6-6|TRBD2
CASSYRLAGSYEQYF
TGTGCCAGCAGTTACCGACTAGCGGGCTCCTACGAGCAGTACTTC
>NA|TRBJ1-4|16|TRBV2|TRBD1
CASTFSPTGEREKLFF
TGTGCCAGCACCTTTTCGCCGACAGGGGAGAGAGAAAAACTGTTTTTT
>NA|TRBJ1-4|15|TRBV30|NA
CAWTGEGATNEKLFF
TGTGCCTGGACTGGTGAGGGTGCAACTAATGAAAAACTGTTTTTT
>NA|TRBJ1-2|12|TRBV27|NA
CASSGALGGYTF
TGTGCCAGCTCAGGGGCGCTGGGTGGCTACACCTTC
>NA|TRBJ2-4|13|TRBV29-1|TRBD1
CSGAGTGENIQYF
TGCAGCGGAGCCGGGACAGGGGAAAACATTCAGTACTTC
>NA|TRBJ2-3|15|TRBV15|NA
CATSRNPGVGWAQYF
TGTGCCACCAGCAGGAACCCAGGGGTAGGGTGGGCGCAGTATTTT